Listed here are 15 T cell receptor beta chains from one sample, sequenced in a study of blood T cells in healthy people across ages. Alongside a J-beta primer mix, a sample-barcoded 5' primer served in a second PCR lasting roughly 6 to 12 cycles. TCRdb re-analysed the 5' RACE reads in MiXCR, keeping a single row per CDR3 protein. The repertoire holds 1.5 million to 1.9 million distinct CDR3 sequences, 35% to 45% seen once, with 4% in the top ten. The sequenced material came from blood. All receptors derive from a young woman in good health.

The CDR3 reads CASSPGLAVTEQYF. The CDR3 DNA is TGTGCCAGCAGCCCGGGACTAGCGGTTACCGAGCAGTACTTC. The rearrangement uses TRBV14 and TRBJ2-5, with 11 bases that match TRBD2. The J call may be wrong; the DNA end is better matched by TRBJ2-7. Germline V gene sequence: CDR1 SGHDN, CDR2 FVKESK. The CDR3 is 14 amino acids.

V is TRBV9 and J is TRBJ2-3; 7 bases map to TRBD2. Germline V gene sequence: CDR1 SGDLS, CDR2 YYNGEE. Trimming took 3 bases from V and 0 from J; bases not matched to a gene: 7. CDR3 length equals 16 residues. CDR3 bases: TGTGCCAGCAGCGGGCGACTAGCCGTGAGCACAGATACGCAGTATTTT. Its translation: CASSGRLAVSTDTQYF.

The CDR3 DNA sequence: TGTGCCAGCAGTCTTTTAGCGGGAGGGCCCATTGAGCAGTTCTTC. This encodes CASSLLAGGPIEQFF. The chain uses TRBV27 and TRBJ2-1, with 11 bases that match TRBD2. V trimming: 5 bases; J trimming: 9 bases; junction bases outside the gene matches: 9. Germline values: CDR1 MNHEY, CDR2 SMNVEV (reference sequence). The CDR3 is 15 residues long.

CDR3 nucleotides: TGTGCCAGCAGCTTAAATACAGGGCCATGGGAGACCCAGTACTTC. Its protein product is CASSLNTGPWETQYF. This chain links TRBV7-2 with TRBJ2-5; a possible D gene is TRBD1 (6 bases). CDR3 length: 15 amino acids. Trimming removed 2 bases at V and 5 bases at J, with 15 bases between. Germline assignment: CDR1 SGHTA and CDR2 FQGNSA.

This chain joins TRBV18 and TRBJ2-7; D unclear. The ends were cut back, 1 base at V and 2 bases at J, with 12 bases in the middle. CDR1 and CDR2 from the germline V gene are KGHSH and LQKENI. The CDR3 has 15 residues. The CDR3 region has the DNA TGTGCCAGCTCACCACGGGTAGAGCGCGCCTACGAGCAGTACTTC. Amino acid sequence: CASSPRVERAYEQYF.

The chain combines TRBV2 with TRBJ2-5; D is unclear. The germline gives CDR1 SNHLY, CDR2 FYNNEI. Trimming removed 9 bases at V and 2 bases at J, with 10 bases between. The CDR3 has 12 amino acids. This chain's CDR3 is CASIRPQETQYF. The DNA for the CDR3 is TGTGCCAGTATCCGGCCACAAGAGACCCAGTACTTC.

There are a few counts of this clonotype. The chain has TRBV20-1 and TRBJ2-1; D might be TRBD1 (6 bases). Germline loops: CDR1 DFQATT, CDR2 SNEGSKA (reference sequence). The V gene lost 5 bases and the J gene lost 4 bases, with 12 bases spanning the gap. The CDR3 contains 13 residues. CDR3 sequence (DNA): TGCAGTGCTGATACAGGGCTATACAATGAGCAGTTCTTC. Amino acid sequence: CSADTGLYNEQFF.

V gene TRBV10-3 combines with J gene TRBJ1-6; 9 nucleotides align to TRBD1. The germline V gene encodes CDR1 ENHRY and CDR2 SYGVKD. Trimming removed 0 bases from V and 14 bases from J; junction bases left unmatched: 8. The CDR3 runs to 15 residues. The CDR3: CAISESDRGSVTLHF. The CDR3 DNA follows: TGTGCCATCAGTGAGTCTGACAGGGGGTCGGTCACCCTCCACTTT.

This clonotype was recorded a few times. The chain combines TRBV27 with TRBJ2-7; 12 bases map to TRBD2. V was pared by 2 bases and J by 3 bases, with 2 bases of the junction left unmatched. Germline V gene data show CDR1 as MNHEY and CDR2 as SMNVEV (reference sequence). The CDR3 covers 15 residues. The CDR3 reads CASSLGLAGFYEQYF. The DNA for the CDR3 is TGTGCCAGCAGTTTAGGACTAGCGGGATTCTACGAGCAGTACTTC.

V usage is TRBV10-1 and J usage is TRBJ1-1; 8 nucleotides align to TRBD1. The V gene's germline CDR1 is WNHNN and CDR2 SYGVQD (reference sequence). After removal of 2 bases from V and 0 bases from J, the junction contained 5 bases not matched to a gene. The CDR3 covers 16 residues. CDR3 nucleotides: TGCGCCAGCAGTGAGAGCAGGGGGCGCATGAACACTGAAGCTTTCTTT. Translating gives CASSESRGRMNTEAFF.

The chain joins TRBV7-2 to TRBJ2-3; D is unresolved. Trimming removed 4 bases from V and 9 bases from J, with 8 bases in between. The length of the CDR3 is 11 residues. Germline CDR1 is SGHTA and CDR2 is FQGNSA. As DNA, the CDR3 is TGTGCCAGCAGCTCGCCATCCACGCAGTATTTT. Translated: CASSSPSTQYF.

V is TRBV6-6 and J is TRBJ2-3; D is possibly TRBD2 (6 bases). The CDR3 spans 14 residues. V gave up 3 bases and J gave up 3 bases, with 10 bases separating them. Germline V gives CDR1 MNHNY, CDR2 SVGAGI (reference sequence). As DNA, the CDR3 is TGTGCCAGCAGTTATGGGGGGACTACAGATACGCAGTATTTT. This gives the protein CASSYGGTTDTQYF.

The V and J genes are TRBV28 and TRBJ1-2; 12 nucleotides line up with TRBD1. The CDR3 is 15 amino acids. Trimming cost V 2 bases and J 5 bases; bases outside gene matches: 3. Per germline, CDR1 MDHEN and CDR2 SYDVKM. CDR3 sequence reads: CASSLKGQGAYGYTF. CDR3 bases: TGTGCCAGCAGTTTAAAGGGACAGGGGGCGTATGGCTACACCTTC.

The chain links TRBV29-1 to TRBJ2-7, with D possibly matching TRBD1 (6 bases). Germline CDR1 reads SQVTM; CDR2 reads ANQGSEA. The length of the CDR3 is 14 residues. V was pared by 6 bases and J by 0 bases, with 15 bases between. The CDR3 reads CSVQDRRPSYEQYF. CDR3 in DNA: TGCAGCGTCCAAGACAGGAGACCCTCCTACGAGCAGTACTTC.

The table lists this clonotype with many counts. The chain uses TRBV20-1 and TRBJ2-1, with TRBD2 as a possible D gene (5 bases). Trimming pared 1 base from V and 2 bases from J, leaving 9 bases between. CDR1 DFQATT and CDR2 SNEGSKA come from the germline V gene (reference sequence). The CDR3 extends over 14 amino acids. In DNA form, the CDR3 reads TGCAGTGCTAGAGGGGGAGAGACCTACAATGAGCAGTTCTTC. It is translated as CSARGGETYNEQFF.